Listed below are T cell receptor beta chains from one sample, sequenced in a study of OX40 agonist ivuxolimab in advanced cancers. The assay was immunoSEQ multiplex PCR, and TCRdb's table has in-frame clones only and misses some. This table has fewer than 120,000 clones, 89% appearing once. The specimen comprised CD4+ or CD8+ T cells sorted from blood, sampled in a trial of the OX40 agonist ivuxolimab. These receptors were obtained from an adult with an advanced solid tumor such as melanoma, head and neck, liver or kidney cancer. Both conserved end residues are part of each CDR3.

j_call: TRBJ2-6; v_call: TRBV13; cdr3_aa: CASSPAGLTGANVLTF
j_call: TRBJ2-5; v_call: TRBV5-1; cdr3_aa: CASSLGLQEQETQYF
j_call: TRBJ2-6; v_call: TRBV9; cdr3_aa: CASSPGAFGANVLTF
j_call: TRBJ2-1; v_call: TRBV5-4; cdr3_aa: CASSPEGYNEQFF
j_call: TRBJ2-2; v_call: TRBV4-3; cdr3_aa: CASSQGSRQGALNTGELFF
j_call: TRBJ1-5; v_call: TRBV7-9; cdr3_aa: CASSLTADQPQHF
j_call: TRBJ2-3; v_call: TRBV25-1; cdr3_aa: CASSELGPPDTQYF
j_call: TRBJ2-2; v_call: TRBV9; cdr3_aa: CASSVNSAGELFF
j_call: TRBJ1-4; v_call: TRBV6-1; cdr3_aa: CASSEGPNNEKLFF
j_call: TRBJ2-5; v_call: TRBV4-1; cdr3_aa: CASSQDRSLAGVTIETQYF
j_call: TRBJ2-1; v_call: TRBV7-9; cdr3_aa: CASNRQIYNEQFF
j_call: TRBJ1-1; v_call: TRBV7-6; cdr3_aa: CASSLEGLIGEAFF
j_call: TRBJ1-3; v_call: TRBV6-5; cdr3_aa: CASSWGSGNTIYF
j_call: TRBJ1-3; v_call: TRBV6-6; cdr3_aa: CASSRQGIGNTIYF
j_call: TRBJ1-2; v_call: TRBV5-1; cdr3_aa: CASSLGGTGLDGYTF
j_call: TRBJ2-5; v_call: TRBV6-5; cdr3_aa: CASREAAGQETQYF
j_call: TRBJ1-3; v_call: TRBV7-2; cdr3_aa: CASSFGQASSGNTIYF
j_call: TRBJ2-1; v_call: TRBV4-2; cdr3_aa: CASSQEWTGGYNEQFF
j_call: TRBJ2-1; v_call: TRBV27; cdr3_aa: CASSIQQASYNEQFF
j_call: TRBJ1-1; v_call: TRBV20-1; cdr3_aa: CSCLITTEAFF